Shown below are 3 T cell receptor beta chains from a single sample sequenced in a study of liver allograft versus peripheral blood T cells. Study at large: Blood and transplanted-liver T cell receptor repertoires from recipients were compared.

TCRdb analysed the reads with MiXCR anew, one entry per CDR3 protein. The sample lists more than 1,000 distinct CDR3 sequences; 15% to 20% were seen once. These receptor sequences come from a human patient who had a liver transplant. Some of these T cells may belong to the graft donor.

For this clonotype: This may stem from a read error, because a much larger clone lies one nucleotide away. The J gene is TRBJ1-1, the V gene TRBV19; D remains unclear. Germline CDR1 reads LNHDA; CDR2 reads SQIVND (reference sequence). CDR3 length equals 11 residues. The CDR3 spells CVSSLWTEAFF. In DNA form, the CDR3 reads TGTGTCAGTAGTCTCTGGACTGAAGCTTTCTTT.

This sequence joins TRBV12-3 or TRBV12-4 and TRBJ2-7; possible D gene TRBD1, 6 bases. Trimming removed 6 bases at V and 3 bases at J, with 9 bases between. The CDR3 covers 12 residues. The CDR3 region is CASSTQGYEQYF. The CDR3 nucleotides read TGTGCCAGCAGCACACAGGGCTACGAGCAGTACTTC.

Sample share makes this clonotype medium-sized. CDR3 residues: CASSSDRGRFYGYTF. The CDR3, as DNA: TGTGCCAGCAGCTCGGACAGGGGGAGGTTTTATGGCTACACCTTC. This chain uses TRBV13 with TRBJ1-2; 10 nucleotides line up with TRBD1. CDR3 size: 15 residues. With V trimmed by 4 bases and J by 5 bases, 7 bases remained unmatched. Germline loops: CDR1 PRHDT, CDR2 FYEKMQ (reference sequence).